The 11 T cell receptor beta chains below come from one sample, sequenced in a study of shared clonotypes between healthy human individuals. Sequencing used immunoSEQ multiplex PCR; TCRdb keeps in-frame clones, though not all of them. This sample has about 990,000 clones, with 70% to 80% found just once. The sequenced sample consisted of memory CD4+ T cells from PBMCs. Subset in this sample: CD45RA-negative fraction. These TCRs come from a man aged 18 to 30 in good health. Some clones in this sample may be carry-over from other donors' samples.

The V gene is TRBV28, the J gene TRBJ2-1; 9 bases fit TRBD2. The CDR3 covers 17 residues. CDR1 MDHEN and CDR2 SYDVKM come from the germline V gene. After removal of 9 bases from V and 6 bases from J, the junction contained 18 bases not matched to a gene. The CDR3 reads CASEGLAGRKGGNEQFF. In DNA, the CDR3 is TGTGCCAGTGAGGGACTAGCCGGGAGGAAGGGGGGCAATGAGCAGTTCTTC.

The genes are TRBV19 and TRBJ1-1; possibly TRBD1 for D (6 bases). V was trimmed by 8 bases and J by 7 bases, leaving 14 bases between them. The CDR3 runs to 12 residues. CDR1 is LNHDA and CDR2 is SQIVND in the germline V gene (reference sequence). This chain's CDR3 is CASGRTEDEAFF. CDR3 nucleotide sequence: TGTGCCAGTGGCCGGACAGAAGATGAAGCTTTCTTT.

This clone came up once. J is TRBJ2-1 and V is TRBV5-4, with 10 nucleotides matching TRBD2. Looked up from germline, CDR1 is SGHNT and CDR2 is YYREEE (reference sequence). The J segment lost 10 bases and the V segment lost 1 base, leaving 8 bases of the junction unmatched. CDR3 size: 15 residues. CDR3 bases: TGTGCCAGCAGCTTGACTAGCGGGATCGGCAGCGAGCAGTTCTTC. Amino acids: CASSLTSGIGSEQFF. Combining the CDR3 with reference TRBV5-4 and TRBJ2-1 gives the whole variable domain ETGVTQSPTHLIKTRGQQVTLRCSSQSGHNTVSWYQQALGQGPQFIFQYYREEENGRGNFPPRFSGLQFPNYSSELNVNALELDDSALYLCASSLTSGIGSEQFFGPGTRLTVL.

The V and J genes are TRBV7-8 and TRBJ1-5; the D is unclear. Looked up from germline, CDR1 is SGHVS and CDR2 is FQNEAQ. Trimming took off 1 base at V and 0 bases at J, with 10 bases between the two ends. There are 16 residues in the CDR3. CDR3 sequence: CASSLEEFYSNQPQHF. The CDR3 DNA reads as TGTGCCAGCAGCTTAGAGGAGTTTTATAGCAATCAGCCCCAGCATTTT.

The chain has TRBV29-1 and TRBJ2-1, with D uncertain. The CDR3 sequence is 11 residues long. V lost 6 bases to trimming and J lost 7 bases, with 10 bases between them. CDR1 and CDR2 from the germline V gene are SQVTM and ANQGSEA. CDR3 amino acids: CSVGRVNEQFF. The DNA for the CDR3 is TGCAGCGTGGGAAGGGTGAATGAGCAGTTCTTC.

This clone was seen just once. The rearrangement uses TRBV27 and TRBJ1-2; D gene unclear. V was shortened by 5 bases and J by 4 bases, with 14 bases between the two germline ends. The CDR3 runs 14 residues. Germline V gene data show CDR1 as MNHEY and CDR2 as SMNVEV (reference sequence). The CDR3: CASSPKTGSYGYTF. The CDR3 region has the DNA TGTGCCAGCAGTCCAAAGACGGGAAGCTATGGCTACACCTTC.

The chain carries TRBV7-6 and TRBJ2-7, with D perhaps TRBD2 (6 bases). The CDR3 totals 17 residues. V dropped 5 bases and J dropped 1 base, with 21 bases sitting between them. Germline lookup yields CDR1 SGHVS and CDR2 FNYEAQ. The CDR3 sequence is CASSRSEGGSGSYEQYF. The CDR3 DNA is TGTGCCAGCAGCCGTAGCGAAGGAGGGTCAGGATCCTACGAGCAGTACTTC.

This clone occurred once. V usage is TRBV5-4 and J usage is TRBJ1-2; TRBD1 might be the D (5 bases). V was pared by 4 bases and J by 7 bases, with 20 bases between. The CDR3 is made up of 15 amino acids. Germline CDR1 and CDR2: SGHNT and YYREEE (reference sequence). CDR3 in DNA: TGTGCCAGCAGCAGGGACCCCACGACAGAGGTTGGCTACACCTTC. Its translation: CASSRDPTTEVGYTF.

V is TRBV9 and J is TRBJ2-7, with TRBD2 matching over 12 bases. The CDR3 runs 15 residues. V lost 0 bases to trimming and J lost 6 bases; unmatched junction nucleotides: 4. Germline CDR1 SGDLS, CDR2 YYNGEE. CDR3 residues: CASSVGTSGKGEQYF. The CDR3 region has the DNA TGTGCCAGCAGCGTAGGGACTAGCGGGAAGGGCGAGCAGTACTTC. The complete variable domain, with remaining parts taken from reference TRBV9 and TRBJ2-7, reads DSGVTQTPKHLITATGQRVTLRCSPRSGDLSVYWYQQSLDQGLQFLIQYYNGEERAKGNILERFSAQQFPDLHSELNLSSLELGDSALYFCASSVGTSGKGEQYFGPGTRLTVT.

The chain carries TRBV7-8 and TRBJ2-3; D might be TRBD1 (6 bases). CDR1 is SGHVS, CDR2 FQNEAQ, per germline. Trimming cost V 7 bases and J 0 bases, with 14 bases left between them. The CDR3 loop spans 15 amino acids. CDR3 sequence reads: CASNNRVTSTDTQYF. Here the CDR3 DNA reads TGTGCCAGCAACAACAGGGTAACTAGCACAGATACGCAGTATTTT. Variable domain in full (rest from reference TRBV7-8 and TRBJ2-3): GAGVSQSPRYKVAKRGQDVALRCDPISGHVSLFWYQQALGQGPEFLTYFQNEAQLDKSGLPSDRFFAERPEGSVSTLKIQRTQQEDSAVYLCASNNRVTSTDTQYFGPGTRLTVL.

V and J are TRBV4-1 and TRBJ1-4; TRBD1 matches at 7 bases. CDR3 length equals 14 residues. Losses at the gene ends were 4 bases for V and 5 bases for J; bases not matched to a gene: 4. Germline V gene lookup returns CDR1 MGHRA and CDR2 YSYEKL. Written as DNA, the CDR3 is TGCGCCAGCAGCCGGGGACAGCTGAATGAAAAACTGTTTTTT. It translates to CASSRGQLNEKLFF.